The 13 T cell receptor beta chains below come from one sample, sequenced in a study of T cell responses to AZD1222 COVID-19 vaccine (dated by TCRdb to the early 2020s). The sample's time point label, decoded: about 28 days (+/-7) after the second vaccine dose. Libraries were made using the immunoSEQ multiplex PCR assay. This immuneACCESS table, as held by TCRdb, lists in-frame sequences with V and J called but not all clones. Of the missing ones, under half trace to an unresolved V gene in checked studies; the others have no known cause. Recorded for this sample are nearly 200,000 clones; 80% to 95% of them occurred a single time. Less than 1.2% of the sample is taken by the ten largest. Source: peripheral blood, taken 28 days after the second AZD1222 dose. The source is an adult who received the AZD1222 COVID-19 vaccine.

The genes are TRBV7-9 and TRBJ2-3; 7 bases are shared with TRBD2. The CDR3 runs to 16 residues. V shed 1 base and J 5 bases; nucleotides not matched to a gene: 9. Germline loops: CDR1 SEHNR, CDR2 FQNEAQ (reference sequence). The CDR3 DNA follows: TGTGCCAGCAGCTTAGTGATTGGCTGGGGGGGAGATACGCAGTATTTT. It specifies CASSLVIGWGGDTQYF.

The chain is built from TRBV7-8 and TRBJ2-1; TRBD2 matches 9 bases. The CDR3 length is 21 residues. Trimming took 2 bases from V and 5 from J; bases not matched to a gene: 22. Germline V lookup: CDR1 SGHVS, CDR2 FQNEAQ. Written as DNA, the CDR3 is TGTGCCAGCAGCTTATCGAGGAAGCCGAAAATAGCGGGAGAGGAACACAATGAGCAGTTCTTC. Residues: CASSLSRKPKIAGEEHNEQFF.

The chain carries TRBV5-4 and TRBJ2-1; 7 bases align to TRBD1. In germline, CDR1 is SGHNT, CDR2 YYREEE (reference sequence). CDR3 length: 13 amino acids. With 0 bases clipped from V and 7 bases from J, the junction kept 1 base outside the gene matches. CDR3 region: CASSLGQGNEQFF. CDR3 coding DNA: TGTGCCAGCAGCTTGGGACAGGGAAATGAGCAGTTCTTC.

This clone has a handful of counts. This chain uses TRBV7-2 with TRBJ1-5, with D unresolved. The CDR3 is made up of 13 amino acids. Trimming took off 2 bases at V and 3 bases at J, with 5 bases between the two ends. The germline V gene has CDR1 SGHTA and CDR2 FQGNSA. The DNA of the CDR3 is TGTGCCAGCAGCTTATGGGTCAATCAGCCCCAGCATTTT. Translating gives CASSLWVNQPQHF.

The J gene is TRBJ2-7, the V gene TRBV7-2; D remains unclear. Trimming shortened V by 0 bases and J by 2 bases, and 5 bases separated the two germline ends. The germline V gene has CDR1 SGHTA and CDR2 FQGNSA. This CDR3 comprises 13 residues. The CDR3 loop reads CASSLAHPYEQYF. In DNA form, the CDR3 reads TGTGCCAGCAGCTTAGCTCACCCCTACGAGCAGTACTTC.

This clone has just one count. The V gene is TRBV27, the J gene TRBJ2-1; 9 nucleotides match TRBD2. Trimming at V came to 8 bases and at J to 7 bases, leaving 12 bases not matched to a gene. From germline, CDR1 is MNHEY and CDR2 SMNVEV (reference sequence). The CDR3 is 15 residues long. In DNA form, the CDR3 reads TGTGCCAGCTCTAACGGCGGGGGGGTAGGTAATGAGCAGTTCTTC. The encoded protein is CASSNGGGVGNEQFF.

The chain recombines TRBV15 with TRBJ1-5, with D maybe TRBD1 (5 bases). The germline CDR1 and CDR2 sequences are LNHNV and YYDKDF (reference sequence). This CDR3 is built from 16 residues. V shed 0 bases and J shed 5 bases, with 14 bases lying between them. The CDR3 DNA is TGTGCCACCAGCAGAGATCGGGACGGAACCCATCAGCCCCAGCATTTT. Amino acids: CATSRDRDGTHQPQHF.

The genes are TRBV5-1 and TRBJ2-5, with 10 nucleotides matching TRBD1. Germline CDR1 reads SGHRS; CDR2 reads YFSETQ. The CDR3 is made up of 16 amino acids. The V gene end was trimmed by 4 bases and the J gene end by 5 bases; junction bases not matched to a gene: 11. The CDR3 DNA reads TGCGCCAGCAGCCTCCGGGACAGGGGCTCTGGGGAGACCCAGTACTTC. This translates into CASSLRDRGSGETQYF.

CDR3 coding DNA: TGCGCCAGCAGTGATCATCGGACTTGGGACGACGAGCAGTACTTC. Translated: CASSDHRTWDDEQYF. The chain carries TRBV10-1 and TRBJ2-7; possibly TRBD1 or TRBD2 for D (5 bases each). Trimming pared 3 bases from V and 5 bases from J, leaving 17 bases between. CDR1 and CDR2 from the germline V gene are WNHNN and SYGVQD (reference sequence). This CDR3 has 15 amino acids.

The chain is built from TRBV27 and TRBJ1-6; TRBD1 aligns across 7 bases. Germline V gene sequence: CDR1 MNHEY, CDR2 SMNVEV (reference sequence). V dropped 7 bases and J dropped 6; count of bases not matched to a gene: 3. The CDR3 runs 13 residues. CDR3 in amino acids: CASKRGPNSPLHF. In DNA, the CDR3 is TGTGCCAGCAAGAGGGGGCCTAATTCACCCCTCCACTTT.

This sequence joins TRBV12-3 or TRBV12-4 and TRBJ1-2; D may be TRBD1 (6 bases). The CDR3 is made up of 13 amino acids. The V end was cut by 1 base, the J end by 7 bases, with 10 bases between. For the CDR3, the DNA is TGTGCCAGCAGTTTAGGGGGGGCAGGTGGCTACACCTTC. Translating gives CASSLGGAGGYTF.

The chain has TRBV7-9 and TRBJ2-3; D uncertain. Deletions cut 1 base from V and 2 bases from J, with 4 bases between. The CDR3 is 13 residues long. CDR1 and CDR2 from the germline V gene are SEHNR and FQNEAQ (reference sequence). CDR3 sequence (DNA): TGTGCCAGCAGCTTAGATCTCACAGATACGCAGTATTTT. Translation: CASSLDLTDTQYF.

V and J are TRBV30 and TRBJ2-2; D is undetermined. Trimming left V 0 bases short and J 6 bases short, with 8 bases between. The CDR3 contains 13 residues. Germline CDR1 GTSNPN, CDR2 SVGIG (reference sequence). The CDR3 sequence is CAWSVDNPGELFF. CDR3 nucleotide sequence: TGTGCCTGGAGTGTAGATAATCCCGGGGAGCTGTTTTTT.